These 10 T cell receptor beta chains originate from one sample sequenced in a study of regulatory T cells in long-lasting Graves disease (dated by TCRdb to the early 2020s). To prepare the library, multiplex PCR was applied. The instrument was an Illumina HiSeq 4000. iRepertoire HTBI primers and Arm-PCR amplification of CDR3 regions were used to construct TCR beta libraries. The public reads were quality trimmed at Q25 with fastp and then assembled into clones with MiXCR by TCRdb, keeping productive beta chains. Duplicate CDR3 protein sequences are folded into a single record with the most common DNA and genes. For this sample the table gives fewer than 550,000 distinct CDR3 sequences, of which about 22% were detected only once. Over 6% of the sample goes to the ten largest clones. The sample's time point label, in plain terms: persistent/refractory GD, antithyroid drugs over 5 years with positive TRAb. For both TCR sequencing and RNA sequencing, RNA was extracted from PBMCs in TRIzol.

This material consisted of peripheral blood mononuclear cells (PBMCs), taken when the disease was refractory, from a patient treated with antithyroid drugs. These TCRs come from a female donor with Graves disease.

This clonotype occurred many times. The rearrangement links TRBV6-2 or TRBV6-3 to TRBJ2-4; a weak D match, TRBD2 (6 bases). The V and J ends lost 2 bases and 4 bases respectively, with 15 bases between them. The length of the CDR3 is 16 residues. Germline V gene sequence: CDR1 MNHEY, CDR2 SVGEGT. In DNA, the CDR3 is TGTGCCAGCAGTTACCGGAGGGCCCAAACTAAAAACATTCAGTACTTC. Its translation is CASSYRRAQTKNIQYF.

This clonotype has a count of ten or more. This chain joins TRBV19 and TRBJ1-2; no clear D gene. The germline V gene encodes CDR1 LNHDA and CDR2 SQIVND (reference sequence). V gave up 5 bases and J gave up 0 bases, with 7 bases separating them. This CDR3 spans 13 amino acids. The CDR3 protein is CASSPWTNYGYTF. CDR3 bases: TGTGCCAGTAGTCCTTGGACTAACTATGGCTACACCTTC.

The chain couples TRBV7-9 to TRBJ1-1; the D gene is possibly TRBD1 (5 bases). V shed 1 base and J shed 6 bases, with 12 bases lying between them. The V gene's germline CDR1 is SEHNR and CDR2 FQNEAQ (reference sequence). The CDR3 runs to 14 residues. CDR3: CASSLDRLWAEAFF. The CDR3 region has the DNA TGTGCCAGCAGCTTAGACAGGCTGTGGGCTGAAGCTTTCTTT.

This clonotype was seen only a few times. This sequence joins TRBV5-1 and TRBJ2-5; D gene uncertain. Germline assignment: CDR1 SGHRS and CDR2 YFSETQ. The V end was cut by 0 bases, the J end by 4 bases, with 13 bases between. The CDR3 is 15 residues long. The CDR3 loop is CASSLAADGGETQYF. The CDR3 region has the DNA TGCGCCAGCAGCTTGGCAGCAGATGGTGGAGAGACCCAGTACTTC.

On this clonotype: Since no conserved phenylalanine or tryptophan closes the CDR3, a read error is the likely cause. The DNA is omitted, as the CDR3 cannot be located on it reliably, and the CDR3 follows TCRdb's listing. The chain has TRBV12-3 or TRBV12-4 and TRBJ2-7; TRBD2, as called in the table, went unchecked against the DNA. The CDR3 extends over 8 residues, inclusive of both ends. The CDR3 sequence is CASNRVAG.

The genes are TRBV19 and TRBJ1-1, with a possible D match to TRBD1 (6 bases). V was cut by 6 bases and J by 3 bases, with 20 bases left in between. Germline V gene lookup returns CDR1 LNHDA and CDR2 SQIVND (reference sequence). The CDR3 extends over 16 amino acids. The CDR3 DNA reads TGTGCCAGTAGAGACAGGCCAGGAAGCGGGGACACTGAAGCTTTCTTT. Translated, it gives CASRDRPGSGDTEAFF.

This clonotype was counted at least ten times. The chain employs TRBV19 and TRBJ1-2; D is undetermined. V was clipped by 0 bases and J by 4 bases, with 9 bases between them. CDR1 and CDR2 (germline): LNHDA, SQIVND (reference sequence). This CDR3 region has 14 residues. Here the CDR3 reads CASSIESFGYGYTF. CDR3 nucleotide sequence: TGTGCCAGTAGTATAGAGTCTTTCGGCTATGGCTACACCTTC. The variable domain in full, with the rest retrieved from reference TRBV19 and TRBJ1-2, is DGGITQSPKYLFRKEGQNVTLSCEQNLNHDAMYWYRQDPGQGLRLIYYSQIVNDFQKGDIAEGYSVSREKKESFPLTVTSAQKNPTAFYLCASSIESFGYGYTFGSGTRLTVV.

In its sample, this clonotype was seen a few times. The rearrangement uses TRBV11-2 and TRBJ2-3, with a weak D call TRBD2 (5 bases). V was cut by 0 bases and J by 5 bases, with 9 bases left in between. The germline V gene encodes CDR1 SGHAT and CDR2 FQNNGV. The CDR3 is made up of 14 amino acids. The CDR3 DNA is TGTGCCAGCAGCTTAGAATCCGGGATAGATACGCAGTATTTT. Amino acids: CASSLESGIDTQYF.

In this sample, this clonotype turned up a few times. The rearrangement uses TRBV20-1 and TRBJ1-1; unclear D gene. CDR3 length: 15 amino acids. In germline, CDR1 is DFQATT, CDR2 SNEGSKA (reference sequence). V lost 4 bases to trimming and J lost 6 bases, with 21 bases between them. In nucleotides, the CDR3 is TGCAGTGCTAAGGACTATCGGAGGACGAATCCTGAAGCTTTCTTT. Amino acid sequence: CSAKDYRRTNPEAFF.

This clonotype came up a few times. The chain links TRBV30 to TRBJ1-1; a weak D match, TRBD1 (5 bases). The germline CDR1 and CDR2 sequences are GTSNPN and SVGIG (reference sequence). This CDR3 is 14 amino acids long. Trimming removed 2 bases at V and 2 bases at J, with 12 bases between. CDR3 protein: CAWSTGTLNTEAFF. CDR3 sequence (DNA): TGTGCCTGGAGTACCGGGACCTTAAACACTGAAGCTTTCTTT.